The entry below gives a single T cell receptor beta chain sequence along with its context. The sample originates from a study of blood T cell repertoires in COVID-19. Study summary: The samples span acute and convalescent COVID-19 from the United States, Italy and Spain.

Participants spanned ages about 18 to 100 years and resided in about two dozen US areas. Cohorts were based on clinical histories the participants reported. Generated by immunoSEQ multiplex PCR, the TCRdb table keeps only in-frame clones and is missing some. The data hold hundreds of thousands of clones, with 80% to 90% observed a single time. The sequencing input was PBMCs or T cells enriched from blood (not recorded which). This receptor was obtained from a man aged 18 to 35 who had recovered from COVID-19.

For the CDR3, the DNA is TGTGCCAGCAGTTTTCAGGTACTCACCGGGGAGCTGTTTTTT. Translated, it gives CASSFQVLTGELFF. The rearrangement joins TRBV27 to TRBJ2-2; D is uncertain. This CDR3 is built from 14 residues. CDR1 is MNHEY, CDR2 SMNVEV, per germline (reference sequence). V dropped 3 bases and J dropped 4 bases, with 9 bases sitting between them.